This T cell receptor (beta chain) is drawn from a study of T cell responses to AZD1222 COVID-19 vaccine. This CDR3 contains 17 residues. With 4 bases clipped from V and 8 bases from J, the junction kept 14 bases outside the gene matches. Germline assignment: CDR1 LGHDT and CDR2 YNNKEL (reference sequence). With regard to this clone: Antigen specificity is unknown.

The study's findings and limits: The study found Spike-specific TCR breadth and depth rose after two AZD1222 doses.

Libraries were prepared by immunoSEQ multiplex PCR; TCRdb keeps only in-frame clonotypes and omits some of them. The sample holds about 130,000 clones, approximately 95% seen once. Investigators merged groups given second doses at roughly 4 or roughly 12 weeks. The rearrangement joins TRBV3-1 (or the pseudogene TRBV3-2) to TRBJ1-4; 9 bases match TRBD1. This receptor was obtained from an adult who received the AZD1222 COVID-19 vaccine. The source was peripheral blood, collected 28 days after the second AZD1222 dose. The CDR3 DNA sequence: TGTGCCAGCAGCCCCCTCCTCGGGACAGGGTCCTCGGAAAAACTGTTTTTT. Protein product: CASSPLLGTGSSEKLFF.